Listed below are T cell receptor beta chains from one sample, sequenced in a study of cytomegalovirus exposure and HLA in healthy donors. The assay was immunoSEQ multiplex PCR, and TCRdb's table has in-frame clones only and misses some. The listing contains 45,000 to 55,000 clones. The sample taken for sequencing was PBMCs. The receptors stem from a woman aged 45-65 years in good health and CMV-seropositive. CDR3s include the opening cysteine and the closing phenylalanine or tryptophan. The D gene is left open where the match is weak.

d_gene,j_gene,v_gene,CDR3aa,CDR3nt
-,TRBJ2-7,TRBV25-1,CASSRGASYEQYF,TGTGCCAGCAGCAGGGGGGCCTCCTACGAGCAGTACTTC
TRBD1,TRBJ1-2,TRBV5-1,CASSSDRGRVDGYTF,TGCGCCAGCAGCTCGGACAGGGGCAGGGTGGATGGCTACACCTTC
-,TRBJ2-7,TRBV5-1,CASSSRPGSSYEQYF,TGCGCCAGCAGCTCGAGGCCGGGGAGCTCCTACGAGCAGTACTTC
TRBD1,TRBJ2-1,TRBV27,CASSIQGASDNEQFF,TGTGCCAGCAGTATACAGGGGGCCTCCGACAATGAGCAGTTCTTC
-,TRBJ1-1,TRBV5-1,CASSSTAQNTEAFF,TGCGCCAGCAGCAGTACAGCTCAGAACACTGAAGCTTTCTTT
-,TRBJ1-4,TRBV6-5,CASSYSSGYNEKLFF,TGTGCCAGCAGTTACTCTTCGGGGTACAATGAAAAACTGTTTTTT
-,TRBJ1-1,TRBV28,CASSFMAQIEAFF,TGTGCCAGCAGTTTCATGGCCCAAATTGAAGCTTTCTTT
TRBD1,TRBJ1-1,TRBV6-5,CASSYGTGNTEAFF,TGTGCCAGCAGTTACGGGACAGGGAACACTGAAGCTTTCTTT
-,TRBJ1-2,TRBV19,CASNFGGGYTF,TGTGCCAGTAATTTCGGGGGTGGCTACACCTTC
-,TRBJ2-1,TRBV7-7,CASSPLRGGYNEQFF,TGTGCCAGCAGCCCCTTGAGGGGGGGATACAATGAGCAGTTCTTC
TRBD1,TRBJ1-2,TRBV11-2,CASSLAAGTASGGYTF,TGTGCCAGCAGCTTAGCCGCCGGGACAGCCTCGGGTGGCTACACCTTC
TRBD2,TRBJ2-1,TRBV30,CAWSVAGGWNEQFF,TGTGCCTGGAGTGTCGCGGGAGGGTGGAATGAGCAGTTCTTC
-,TRBJ2-5,TRBV5-1,CASSPNQETQYF,TGCGCCAGCAGCCCTAACCAAGAGACCCAGTACTTC
-,TRBJ1-2,TRBV5-1,CASSLGAGTNYGYTF,TGCGCCAGCAGCTTGGGGGCAGGGACTAACTATGGCTACACCTTC
-,TRBJ2-7,TRBV7-9,CASSLEVREQYF,TGTGCCAGCAGCTTAGAGGTCAGGGAGCAGTACTTC
-,TRBJ1-2,TRBV11-2,CASSRQAVNYGYTF,TGTGCCAGCAGTCGACAGGCCGTTAACTATGGCTACACCTTC
-,TRBJ2-4,TRBV5-4,CASSLNSKNIQYF,TGTGCCAGCAGCTTGAACAGCAAAAACATTCAGTACTTC
TRBD1,TRBJ2-1,TRBV6-5,CASRPRQGPYNEQFF,TGTGCCAGCAGACCGAGACAGGGCCCCTACAATGAGCAGTTCTTC
TRBD1,TRBJ2-1,TRBV11-2,CASSLGRDRTYNEQFF,TGTGCCAGCAGCTTGGGCCGGGACAGGACCTACAATGAGCAGTTCTTC
-,TRBJ2-3,TRBV19,CASSIPLTDTQYF,TGTGCCAGCAGTATCCCTCTTACAGATACGCAGTATTTT
-,TRBJ2-3,TRBV18,CASSPSLTGADTQYF,TGTGCCAGCTCACCAAGTCTCACAGGCGCAGATACGCAGTATTTT
-,TRBJ1-1,TRBV19,CASSTTTPDTEAFF,TGTGCCAGTAGTACCACGACACCAGACACTGAAGCTTTCTTT
TRBD1,TRBJ1-1,TRBV14,CASSQAPGQGPGMNTEAFF,TGTGCCAGCAGCCAAGCCCCGGGACAGGGTCCAGGGATGAACACTGAAGCTTTCTTT
TRBD1,TRBJ2-7,TRBV30,CAWSAGTGFFF,TGTGCCTGGAGTGCCGGGACAGGTTTTTTCTTC
TRBD1,TRBJ2-7,TRBV30,CAWSVAGQGHEQYF,TGTGCCTGGAGTGTAGCTGGACAGGGCCACGAGCAGTACTTC
-,TRBJ1-2,TRBV4-2,CASSQDNGQTYGYTF,TGTGCCAGCAGCCAAGATAACGGACAGACATATGGCTACACCTTC
-,TRBJ1-4,TRBV30,CAWSVTGRGATNEKLFF,TGTGCCTGGAGTGTTACAGGGAGGGGGGCAACTAATGAAAAACTGTTTTTT
-,TRBJ2-2,TRBV28,CASSSQGVGRRTGELFF,TGTGCCAGCAGCTCTCAAGGGGTGGGGCGTCGCACCGGGGAGCTGTTTTTT
TRBD1,TRBJ1-4,TRBV4-1,CASSQAPGQDYNEKLFF,TGCGCCAGCAGCCAAGCCCCGGGACAGGATTATAATGAAAAACTGTTTTTT
TRBD1,TRBJ2-3,TRBV28,CASSLPPGQRVDTQYF,TGTGCCAGCAGTTTACCACCGGGACAGAGAGTGGATACGCAGTATTTT
TRBD2,TRBJ2-1,TRBV6-5,CASSYSTAGEQFF,TGTGCCAGCAGTTACTCGACAGCGGGGGAGCAGTTCTTC
TRBD2,TRBJ2-5,TRBV7-2,CASSSPGLAGGQETQYF,TGTGCCAGCAGCTCCCCGGGACTAGCGGGGGGGCAAGAGACCCAGTACTTC
-,TRBJ1-1,TRBV11-2,CASSLLPLNTEAFF,TGTGCCAGCAGTCTCCTCCCCTTGAACACTGAAGCTTTCTTT
TRBD1,TRBJ2-1,TRBV5-1,CASSLVQGRHNEQFF,TGCGCCAGCAGCTTGGTACAGGGGAGACACAATGAGCAGTTCTTC
-,TRBJ2-7,TRBV9,CASSIGQGWVEQYF,TGTGCCAGCAGCATCGGGCAGGGGTGGGTCGAGCAGTACTTC
TRBD1,TRBJ2-2,TRBV28,CASGLASGGWTGELFF,TGTGCCAGCGGCCTGGCTTCAGGGGGTTGGACCGGGGAGCTGTTTTTT
TRBD2,TRBJ2-7,TRBV6-6,CASSYSSGGAQNEQYF,TGTGCCAGCAGTTACTCCAGCGGGGGGGCCCAAAACGAGCAGTACTTC
TRBD1,TRBJ1-2,TRBV30,CAWSATGGYSGYTF,TGTGCCTGGAGTGCGACAGGGGGTTATAGTGGCTACACCTTC
TRBD2,TRBJ2-2,TRBV30,CAWSRGGPTGELFF,TGTGCCTGGAGTCGGGGGGGGCCCACCGGGGAGCTGTTTTTT
-,TRBJ1-6,TRBV12-5,CASVPGNSYNSPLHF,TGTGCTAGTGTCCCAGGGAACTCCTATAATTCACCCCTCCACTTT
-,TRBJ1-1,TRBV5-1,CASSKQVLTEAFF,TGCGCCAGCAGTAAGCAGGTTCTCACTGAAGCTTTCTTT
TRBD1,TRBJ1-2,TRBV15,CATSRDGQGAYGYTF,TGTGCCACCAGCAGAGACGGACAGGGAGCATATGGCTACACCTTC
TRBD2,TRBJ2-2,TRBV9,CASSITAGVNTGELFF,TGTGCCAGCAGTATTACAGCGGGGGTGAACACCGGGGAGCTGTTTTTT
TRBD1,TRBJ1-2,TRBV6-6,CASTEGAYGYTF,TGTGCCAGCACCGAGGGGGCCTATGGCTACACCTTC
-,TRBJ2-2,TRBV18,CASSPLGGPNTGELFF,TGTGCCAGCTCACCCCTCGGGGGGCCGAACACCGGGGAGCTGTTTTTT
TRBD2,TRBJ2-1,TRBV6-4,CASSEASGGAYNEQFF,TGTGCCAGCAGTGAGGCTAGCGGGGGGGCATACAATGAGCAGTTCTTC
-,TRBJ2-3,TRBV6-1,CASSDPYLDTQYF,TGTGCCAGCAGTGATCCCTATTTGGATACGCAGTATTTT
-,TRBJ1-5,TRBV6-5,CASSLNSNQPQHF,TGTGCCAGCAGTCTAAATAGCAATCAGCCCCAGCATTTT
TRBD1,TRBJ2-7,TRBV2,CASRGQGAYEQYF,TGTGCCAGCAGAGGGCAGGGGGCTTACGAGCAGTACTTC
-,TRBJ1-2,TRBV30,CAWSSGVGYTF,TGTGCCTGGAGCTCGGGGGTTGGCTACACCTTC
-,TRBJ1-1,TRBV19,CASSPAGFTTEAFF,TGTGCCAGTAGTCCAGCAGGGTTTACGACTGAAGCTTTCTTT